These 10 T cell receptor beta chains were all obtained from the same sample, sequenced in a study of metastatic and nonmetastatic thyroid tumors. Using MiXCR, TCRdb re-called clones from the PCR reads. Found here are tens of thousands of clones, more than 20% of them singletons; the top ten hold roughly 7.8%. All patients were treatment-naive before thyroid surgery. Sequencing input: blood. The receptors shown here come from a female donor with papillary thyroid cancer or a benign thyroid nodule (not recorded which). Some clones in this sample may be carry-over from other donors' samples.

In this sample, this clone turned up many times. This rearrangement joins TRBV9 to TRBJ1-1, with no clear D. This CDR3 has 12 amino acids. Trimming removed 3 bases from V and 1 base from J, with 4 bases in between. Germline lookup yields CDR1 SGDLS and CDR2 YYNGEE. CDR3 DNA: TGTGCCAGCAGCGGACAGAACACTGAAGCTTTCTTT. Protein: CASSGQNTEAFF.

In its sample, this clone is medium-sized. V usage is TRBV6-1 and J usage is TRBJ2-3; TRBD2 agrees at 13 bases. Germline V gene lookup returns CDR1 MNHNS and CDR2 SASEGT. Trimming removed 8 bases from V and 6 bases from J; junction bases left unmatched: 8. This CDR3 is built from 15 residues. The CDR3 DNA reads as TGTGCCAGCTCGGGACTAGCGGGAACAGAGGATACGCAGTATTTT. Protein: CASSGLAGTEDTQYF.

On this clone itself: One end of the junction fails to match germline, which may point to a read error. Other nucleotide sequences from this sample produce the same CDR3. The chain employs TRBV7-2 and TRBJ1-6; D gene unclear. The CDR3 totals 14 residues. Per germline, CDR1 SGHTA and CDR2 FQGNSA. The CDR3 DNA reads as TGTGCCAGCAGCTTGACGGGCCTAAATTCACCGCTCCACTTT. Translating it yields CASSLTGLNSPLHF.

For this clone: A read error may produce the germline difference seen at one junction end. The chain links TRBV5-6 to TRBJ1-5; D is undetermined. Germline loops: CDR1 SGHDT, CDR2 YYEEEE. This CDR3 comprises 16 residues. CDR3 sequence: CASSLAAWVPNQPQNF. CDR3 DNA sequence: TGTGCCAGCAGCTTGGCCGCGTGGGTTCCAAATCAGCCCCAGAATTTT.

The chain employs TRBV30 and TRBJ1-4; D ambiguous. The CDR3 covers 13 residues. With 2 bases removed from V and 4 bases from J, the gap between germline ends came to 8 bases. Germline CDR1 and CDR2: GTSNPN and SVGIG (reference sequence). CDR3 in amino acids: CAWSFAVNEKLFF. DNA of the CDR3: TGTGCCTGGAGTTTTGCGGTTAATGAAAAACTGTTTTTT.

The rearrangement joins TRBV18 to TRBJ2-7; D call uncertain. CDR1 KGHSH and CDR2 LQKENI come from the germline V gene. The CDR3 length is 13 residues. V was pared by 4 bases and J by 0 bases, with 7 bases between. CDR3 amino acids: CASSLQISYEQYF. Written as DNA, the CDR3 is TGTGCCAGCTCACTACAGATCTCCTACGAGCAGTACTTC.

This clone appeared many times. V gene TRBV2 combines with J gene TRBJ1-5; D not resolved. Trimming took 7 bases from V and 0 from J, leaving 7 bases between them. Per germline, CDR1 SNHLY and CDR2 FYNNEI. This CDR3 has 13 residues. CDR3: CASKTYSNQPQHF. The CDR3 bases are TGTGCCAGCAAGACATATAGCAATCAGCCCCAGCATTTT.

The chain links TRBV20-1 to TRBJ2-5, with D perhaps matching TRBD1 or TRBD2 (5 bases each). This CDR3 comprises 14 residues. V was trimmed by 2 bases and J by 5 bases, leaving 15 bases between them. Per germline, CDR1 DFQATT and CDR2 SNEGSKA (reference sequence). Written as DNA, the CDR3 is TGCAGTGCTAGACGAGGGGACGCGGTGGAGACCCAGTACTTC. This codes for CSARRGDAVETQYF.

The chain joins TRBV20-1 to TRBJ2-7, with 14 bases matching TRBD2. Trimming removed 5 bases from V and 3 bases from J; junction bases left unmatched: 9. The germline V gene has CDR1 DFQATT and CDR2 SNEGSKA (reference sequence). The CDR3 runs to 16 residues. CDR3 bases: TGCAGTGCTTTAGACAGCGGACTAGCGGGGGGCTACGAGCAGTACTTC. Its translation: CSALDSGLAGGYEQYF.

In the case of this clone: Because the CDR3 is missing its conserved closing phenylalanine or tryptophan, this is likely a read error. The chain couples TRBV20-1 to TRBJ2-1; 10 bases map to TRBD2. The CDR3 covers 14 residues. Germline V gene data show CDR1 as DFQATT and CDR2 as SNEGSKA (reference sequence). CDR3 nucleotide sequence: TGCATGGCAGAGGCTAGCGGGAGTTGGGGTGAGCAGTTCCTC. Protein sequence: CMAEASGSWGEQFL.